Listed below are T cell receptor beta chains from one sample, sequenced in a study of neurological immune-mediated disorders. A single record per CDR3 protein comes from TCRdb applying MiXCR to the 5' RACE reads. The sample holds some 29,000 distinct CDR3 sequences, approximately 6.6% seen once. Input material: PBMCs. Every receptor here comes from a woman aged 50 to 60 in good health. Both conserved end residues are part of each CDR3. A D gene is named only where the DNA matches it firmly. Expanded clones are given a class, and other clones once, few, many or no size at all.

v_gene: TRBV5-1; j_gene: TRBJ2-2; d_gene: TRBD2; abundance: many; CDR3aa: CASSGGLDSNTGELFF; CDR3nt: TGCGCCAGCAGCGGGGGACTAGATTCGAACACCGGGGAGCTGTTTTTT
v_gene: TRBV6-2/TRBV6-3; j_gene: TRBJ2-3; d_gene: TRBD2; abundance: NA; CDR3aa: CASSPQVGGRAATDTQYF; CDR3nt: TGTGCCAGCAGTCCCCAGGTTGGCGGGAGGGCAGCCACAGATACGCAGTATTTT
v_gene: TRBV5-1; j_gene: TRBJ2-5; d_gene: NA; abundance: many; CDR3aa: CASRGERETQYF; CDR3nt: TGCGCCAGCAGGGGAGAAAGAGAGACCCAGTACTTC
v_gene: TRBV20-1; j_gene: TRBJ2-7; d_gene: TRBD1; abundance: many; CDR3aa: CSAKTGSVYEQYF; CDR3nt: TGCAGTGCCAAGACAGGGTCCGTCTACGAGCAGTACTTC
v_gene: TRBV4-3; j_gene: TRBJ1-1; d_gene: NA; abundance: many; CDR3aa: CASSLGGGTEAFF; CDR3nt: TGCGCCAGCAGCCTCGGTGGGGGCACTGAAGCTTTCTTT
v_gene: TRBV28; j_gene: TRBJ2-7; d_gene: NA; abundance: once; CDR3aa: CASRELGTANYEQYF; CDR3nt: TGTGCCAGCAGGGAGCTGGGGACGGCCAACTACGAGCAGTACTTC
v_gene: TRBV20-1; j_gene: TRBJ1-1; d_gene: NA; abundance: many; CDR3aa: CSAPQMGDLMNTEAFF; CDR3nt: TGCAGTGCACCCCAAATGGGGGATTTGATGAACACTGAAGCTTTCTTT
v_gene: TRBV7-9; j_gene: TRBJ2-7; d_gene: TRBD2; abundance: NA; CDR3aa: CASRSLAGGPDEQYF; CDR3nt: TGTGCCAGCAGAAGCCTAGCGGGAGGGCCGGACGAGCAGTACTTC
v_gene: TRBV5-5; j_gene: TRBJ2-3; d_gene: TRBD1; abundance: many; CDR3aa: CASSLVPGGSTDTQYF; CDR3nt: TGTGCCAGCAGCTTGGTGCCAGGGGGTTCCACAGATACGCAGTATTTT
v_gene: TRBV20-1; j_gene: TRBJ2-1; d_gene: TRBD2; abundance: many; CDR3aa: CSAFGLATKDEQFF; CDR3nt: TGCAGTGCGTTCGGACTAGCGACGAAGGATGAGCAGTTCTTC
v_gene: TRBV5-1; j_gene: TRBJ1-2; d_gene: NA; abundance: many; CDR3aa: CASKENYGYTF; CDR3nt: TGCGCCAGCAAGGAAAACTATGGCTACACCTTC
v_gene: TRBV20-1; j_gene: TRBJ2-7; d_gene: TRBD2; abundance: many; CDR3aa: CSARGLAASYEQYF; CDR3nt: TGCAGTGCTAGAGGACTAGCGGCCTCCTACGAGCAGTACTTC
v_gene: TRBV9; j_gene: TRBJ2-1; d_gene: TRBD2; abundance: many; CDR3aa: CASSVKAGGPYNEQFF; CDR3nt: TGTGCCAGCAGCGTAAAAGCGGGAGGGCCCTACAATGAGCAGTTCTTC
v_gene: TRBV20-1; j_gene: TRBJ2-1; d_gene: NA; abundance: many; CDR3aa: CSARDLLERHNEQFF; CDR3nt: TGCAGTGCTAGAGATCTCCTCGAGCGACACAATGAGCAGTTCTTC
v_gene: TRBV18; j_gene: TRBJ2-7; d_gene: NA; abundance: many; CDR3aa: CASSQNRDYEQYF; CDR3nt: TGTGCCAGCTCACAAAACAGGGATTACGAGCAGTACTTC
v_gene: TRBV28; j_gene: TRBJ2-2; d_gene: TRBD1; abundance: few; CDR3aa: CASSPMRQGNTGELFF; CDR3nt: TGTGCCAGCAGCCCAATGAGACAGGGAAACACCGGGGAGCTGTTTTTT
v_gene: TRBV7-3; j_gene: TRBJ1-1; d_gene: TRBD1; abundance: many; CDR3aa: CASSTTGDTEAFF; CDR3nt: TGTGCCAGCAGCACCACAGGGGACACTGAAGCTTTCTTT
v_gene: TRBV12-3/TRBV12-4; j_gene: TRBJ2-2; d_gene: NA; abundance: many; CDR3aa: CASTEQPTNTGELFF; CDR3nt: TGTGCCAGTACCGAACAGCCCACGAACACCGGGGAGCTGTTTTTT
v_gene: TRBV27; j_gene: TRBJ1-1; d_gene: NA; abundance: many; CDR3aa: CASSDLGLGLGTEAFF; CDR3nt: TGTGCCAGCAGTGACCTTGGGCTGGGGCTCGGGACTGAAGCTTTCTTT
v_gene: TRBV5-5; j_gene: TRBJ2-1; d_gene: TRBD2; abundance: many; CDR3aa: CASSPPGKREDEQFF; CDR3nt: TGTGCCAGCAGCCCGCCCGGGAAGCGGGAGGATGAGCAGTTCTTC
v_gene: TRBV7-2; j_gene: TRBJ1-2; d_gene: NA; abundance: many; CDR3aa: CASSLQGGSGYGYTF; CDR3nt: TGTGCCAGCAGCTTACAGGGCGGAAGCGGCTATGGCTACACCTTC
v_gene: TRBV9; j_gene: TRBJ1-3; d_gene: NA; abundance: many; CDR3aa: CASSSHAGPSGNTIYF; CDR3nt: TGTGCCAGCAGCAGCCACGCAGGGCCCTCTGGAAACACCATATATTTT
v_gene: TRBV5-1; j_gene: TRBJ2-7; d_gene: NA; abundance: many; CDR3aa: CASSLQGLSYEQYF; CDR3nt: TGCGCCAGCAGCTTGCAGGGCCTCTCCTACGAGCAGTACTTC